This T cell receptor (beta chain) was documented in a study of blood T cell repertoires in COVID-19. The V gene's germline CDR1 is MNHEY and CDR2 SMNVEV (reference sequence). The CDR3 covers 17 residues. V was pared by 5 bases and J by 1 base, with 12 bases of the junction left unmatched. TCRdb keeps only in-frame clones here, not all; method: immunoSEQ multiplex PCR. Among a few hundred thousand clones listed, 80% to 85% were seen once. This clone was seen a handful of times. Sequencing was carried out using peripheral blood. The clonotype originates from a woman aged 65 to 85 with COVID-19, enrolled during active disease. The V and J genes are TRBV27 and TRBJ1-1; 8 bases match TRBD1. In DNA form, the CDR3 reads TGTGCCAGCAGTCCTAGGACCACAGGGGGTAGGAACACTGAAGCTTTCTTT. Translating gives CASSPRTTGGRNTEAFF.